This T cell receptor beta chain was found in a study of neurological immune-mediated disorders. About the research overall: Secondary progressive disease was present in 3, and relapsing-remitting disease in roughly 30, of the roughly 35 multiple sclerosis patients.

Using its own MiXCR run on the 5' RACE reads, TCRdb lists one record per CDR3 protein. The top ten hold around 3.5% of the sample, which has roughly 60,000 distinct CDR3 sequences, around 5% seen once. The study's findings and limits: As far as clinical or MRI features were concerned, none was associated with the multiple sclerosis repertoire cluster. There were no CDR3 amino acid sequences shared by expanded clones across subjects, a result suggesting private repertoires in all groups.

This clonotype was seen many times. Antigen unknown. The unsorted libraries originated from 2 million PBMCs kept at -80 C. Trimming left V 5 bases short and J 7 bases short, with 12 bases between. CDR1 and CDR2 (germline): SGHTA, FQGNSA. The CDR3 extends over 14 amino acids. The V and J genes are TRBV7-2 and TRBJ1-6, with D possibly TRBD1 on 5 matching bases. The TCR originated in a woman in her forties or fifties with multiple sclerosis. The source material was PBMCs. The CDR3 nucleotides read TGTGCCAGCAGCCCTCCGGGACGGAATTCACCCCTCCACTTT. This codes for CASSPPGRNSPLHF.